The TCR beta chain described here comes from a study of blood T cell repertoires in COVID-19. Overall study: In each case, the material was cDNA or gDNA derived from T cells, B-cell-depleted T cells, or PBMCs.

Germline loops: CDR1 SGDLS, CDR2 YYNGEE. V lost 0 bases, J lost 6 bases, and 11 bases stayed unmatched. The CDR3 is 18 amino acids. Original methodology: It was from reference gene primer amplification that nucleated cell counts were estimated. The protocol was immunoSEQ multiplex PCR, while the TCRdb copy is restricted to in-frame clones and leaves out a portion. Clonal size and the V and J genes are those of that table, whereas D and trimming came from the DNA. The sample lists about 250,000 clones; around 90% were seen once. This TCR derives from a man older than 75 with acute or convalescent COVID-19. This chain uses TRBV9 with TRBJ2-1, with 11 bases identical to TRBD2. Sequenced material: peripheral blood. CDR3 coding DNA: TGTGCCAGCAGCGTAGTAGCGGGGGGGACTAGCGTCTTCAATGAGCAGTTCTTC. The encoded protein is CASSVVAGGTSVFNEQFF.